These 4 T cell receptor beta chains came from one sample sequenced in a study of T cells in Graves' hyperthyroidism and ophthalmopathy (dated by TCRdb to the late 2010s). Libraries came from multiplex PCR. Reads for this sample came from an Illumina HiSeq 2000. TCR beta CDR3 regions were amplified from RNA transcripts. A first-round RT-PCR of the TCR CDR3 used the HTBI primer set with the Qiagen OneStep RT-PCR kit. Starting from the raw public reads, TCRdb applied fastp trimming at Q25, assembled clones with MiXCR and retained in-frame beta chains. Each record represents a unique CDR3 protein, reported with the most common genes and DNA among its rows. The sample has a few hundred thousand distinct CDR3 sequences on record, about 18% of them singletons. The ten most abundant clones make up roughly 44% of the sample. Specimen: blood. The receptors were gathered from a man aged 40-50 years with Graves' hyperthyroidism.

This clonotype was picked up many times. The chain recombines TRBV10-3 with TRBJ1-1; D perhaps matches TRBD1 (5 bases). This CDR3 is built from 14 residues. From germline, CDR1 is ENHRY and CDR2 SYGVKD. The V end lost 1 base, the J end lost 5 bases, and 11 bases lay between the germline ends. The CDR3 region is CAISEFEGRTEAFF. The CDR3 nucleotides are TGTGCCATCAGTGAGTTCGAGGGGAGGACTGAAGCTTTCTTT.

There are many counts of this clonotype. CDR3 loop: CASKKGGGTEAFF. The CDR3 DNA reads as TGTGCCAGCAAGAAGGGAGGGGGCACTGAAGCTTTCTTT. The chain joins TRBV3-1 to TRBJ1-1, with a possible D match to TRBD1 (6 bases). Trimming shortened V by 7 bases and J by 4 bases, and 13 bases separated the two germline ends. This CDR3 comprises 13 residues. Germline CDR1 LGHDT, CDR2 YNNKEL (reference sequence).

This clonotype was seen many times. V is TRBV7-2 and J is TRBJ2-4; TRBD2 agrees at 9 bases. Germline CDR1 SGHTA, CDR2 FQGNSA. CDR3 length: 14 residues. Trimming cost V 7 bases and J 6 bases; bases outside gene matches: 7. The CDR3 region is CASTTGTSSNIQYF. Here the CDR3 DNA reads TGTGCCAGCACCACCGGGACTAGCTCAAACATTCAGTACTTC. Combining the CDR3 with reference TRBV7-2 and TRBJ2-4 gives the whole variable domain GAGVSQSPSNKVTEKGKDVELRCDPISGHTALYWYRQSLGQGLEFLIYFQGNSAPDKSGLPSDRFSAERTGGSVSTLTIQRTQQEDSAVYLCASTTGTSSNIQYFGAGTRLSVL.

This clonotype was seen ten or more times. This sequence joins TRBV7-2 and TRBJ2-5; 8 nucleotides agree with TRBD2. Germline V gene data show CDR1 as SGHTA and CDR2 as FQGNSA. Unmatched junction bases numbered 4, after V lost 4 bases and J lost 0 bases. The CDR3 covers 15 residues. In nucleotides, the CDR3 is TGTGCCAGCAGCTACCAGCGGGGGCACCAAGAGACCCAGTACTTC. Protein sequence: CASSYQRGHQETQYF.